One and the same sample provided the 28 T cell receptor beta chains below, sequenced in a study of early T cells in non-severe SARS-CoV-2 infection. One entry per CDR3 protein results from TCRdb running MiXCR on the 5' RACE reads. The repertoire consists of about 60,000 distinct CDR3 sequences, with roughly 12% occurring once and the leading ten covering around 4.7%. The sample taken for sequencing was whole blood. These receptors were taken from an adult who was a healthcare worker with PCR-confirmed SARS-CoV-2 infection or an uninfected control (not recorded which).

This clonotype was found a few times. The chain is built from TRBV10-2 and TRBJ1-1; the D is unclear. This CDR3 spans 14 amino acids. Germline V gene data show CDR1 as WSHSY and CDR2 as SAAADI. Trimming removed 1 base from V and 2 bases from J, with 8 bases in between. The CDR3 loop reads CASSEFGFNTEAFF. The CDR3 coding sequence is TGCGCCAGCAGTGAGTTTGGGTTCAACACTGAAGCTTTCTTT.

The chain carries TRBV7-9 and TRBJ2-2, with D hard to call. Trimming shortened V by 5 bases and J by 4 bases, and 20 bases separated the two germline ends. CDR1 is SEHNR, CDR2 FQNEAQ, per germline (reference sequence). The CDR3 contains 17 residues. The DNA for the CDR3 is TGTGCCAGCAGCCATTTTGAGTCGGCAGGAACCACCGGGGAGCTGTTTTTT. Protein sequence: CASSHFESAGTTGELFF.

This clonotype occurred many times. This chain connects TRBV6-2 or TRBV6-3 to TRBJ2-3; D gene ambiguous. V was pared by 2 bases and J by 5 bases, with 8 bases between. Germline-derived CDR1 and CDR2 are MNHEY and SVGEGT. CDR3 length equals 13 residues. CDR3 nucleotides: TGTGCCAGCAGTTACGGAGTCGTAGATACGCAGTATTTT. It specifies CASSYGVVDTQYF.

This clonotype was observed many times. J is TRBJ2-3 and V is TRBV29-1; TRBD2 might be the D (6 bases). This CDR3 comprises 14 residues. V dropped 6 bases and J dropped 0 bases, with 13 bases sitting between them. In germline, CDR1 is SQVTM, CDR2 ANQGSEA. DNA of the CDR3: TGCAGCGTCGCGGGACTGAGTAGCACAGATACGCAGTATTTT. This translates into CSVAGLSSTDTQYF.

This rearrangement joins TRBV5-1 to TRBJ2-7, with 7 bases fitting TRBD1. This CDR3 contains 13 residues. CDR1 and CDR2 (germline): SGHRS, YFSETQ. Germline trimming cut 2 bases from V and 5 bases from J; bases unmatched to any gene: 4. The CDR3 loop is CASSFTGVDEQYF. The CDR3 nucleotides read TGCGCCAGCAGCTTCACAGGGGTCGACGAGCAGTACTTC.

In this sample, this clonotype turned up once. Since a much larger clone is just one base distant, this may be a read error. The V and J genes are TRBV5-1 and TRBJ2-3, with D perhaps matching TRBD1 (6 bases). Per germline, CDR1 SGHRS and CDR2 YFSETQ. V was trimmed by 7 bases and J by 2 bases, leaving 20 bases between them. The CDR3 has 16 amino acids. CDR3 sequence reads: CASGPLGTKTTDTQYF. The CDR3 nucleotides read TGCGCCAGCGGCCCCTTGGGGACAAAGACCACAGATACGCAGTATTTT. Full variable domain (rest looked up from reference TRBV5-1 and TRBJ2-3): KAGVTQTPRYLIKTRGQQVTLSCSPISGHRSVSWYQQTPGQGLQFLFEYFSETQRNKGNFPGRFSGRQFSNSRSEMNVSTLELGDSALYLCASGPLGTKTTDTQYFGPGTRLTVL.

The chain carries TRBV6-5 and TRBJ1-4; D not certain. The germline V and J ends were trimmed by 2 bases and 0 bases, with 7 bases remaining between them. The germline V gene has CDR1 MNHEY and CDR2 SVGAGI. This CDR3 has 15 amino acids. CDR3 in amino acids: CASSYIRATNEKLFF. CDR3 DNA sequence: TGTGCCAGCAGTTACATCCGTGCAACTAATGAAAAACTGTTTTTT.

This clonotype has a handful of counts. This rearrangement joins TRBV30 to TRBJ2-7, with a weak D call TRBD2 (5 bases). Germline lookup yields CDR1 GTSNPN and CDR2 SVGIG (reference sequence). V was clipped by 1 base and J by 9 bases, with 13 bases between them. The CDR3 length is 12 residues. The CDR3 bases are TGTGCCTGGAGTGAGCCGGGATTGGGGCAGTACTTC. It codes for CAWSEPGLGQYF.

Many counts were recorded for this clonotype. The chain couples TRBV7-2 to TRBJ1-1, with no clear D. This CDR3 has 13 residues. From germline, CDR1 is SGHTA and CDR2 FQGNSA. The germline V and J ends were trimmed by 6 bases and 8 bases, with 16 bases remaining between them. CDR3 sequence: CASSSLWPEEAFF. The CDR3 DNA sequence: TGTGCCAGCAGTTCACTCTGGCCCGAGGAAGCTTTCTTT.

The J gene is TRBJ2-7, the V gene TRBV29-1; a possible D gene is TRBD2 (7 bases). The CDR3 covers 13 residues. The germline gives CDR1 SQVTM, CDR2 ANQGSEA. Trimming left V 5 bases short and J 3 bases short, with 14 bases between. The CDR3 DNA is TGCAGCGTTTGGAACAGGGAGGGCTACGAGCAGTACTTC. Its translation is CSVWNREGYEQYF.

This clonotype was found many times. The chain has TRBV10-3 and TRBJ1-1, with a tentative D call TRBD1 (6 bases). Germline CDR1 is ENHRY and CDR2 is SYGVKD. The CDR3 is 16 amino acids. V lost 3 bases, J lost 1 base, and 15 bases lay in between. The CDR3 sequence is CAISDSTGQRNTEAFF. The CDR3 DNA reads TGTGCCATCAGTGACTCAACCGGACAGCGGAACACTGAAGCTTTCTTT.

This clonotype has just a few counts. The chain carries TRBV6-2 or TRBV6-3 and TRBJ2-5; D unresolved. Germline V gene sequence: CDR1 MNHEY, CDR2 SVGEGT. The V end lost 6 bases, the J end lost 5 bases, and 7 bases lay between the germline ends. The CDR3 loop spans 11 amino acids. CDR3 amino acids: CASSPRETQYF. In DNA form, the CDR3 reads TGTGCCAGCAGCCCCAGGGAGACCCAGTACTTC.

This clonotype was seen many times. V usage is TRBV4-3 and J usage is TRBJ1-4; 8 bases align to TRBD1. The CDR3 covers 15 residues. Germline V gene lookup returns CDR1 LGHNA and CDR2 YSLEER. V shed 0 bases and J 8 bases; nucleotides not matched to a gene: 5. CDR3 sequence (DNA): TGCGCCAGCAGCCAAGACAGGACAGGGAACGAAAAACTGTTTTTT. Its translation is CASSQDRTGNEKLFF.

This clonotype was seen ten or more times. The chain joins TRBV29-1 to TRBJ2-5; D not certain. V was trimmed by 8 bases and J by 3 bases, leaving 16 bases between them. CDR3 length equals 13 residues. In germline, CDR1 is SQVTM, CDR2 ANQGSEA. CDR3 sequence: CSNRKNLEETQYF. The CDR3 DNA reads TGCAGCAACAGAAAGAACCTGGAAGAGACCCAGTACTTC.

This clonotype was observed at least ten times. The chain uses TRBV28 and TRBJ2-5; no definite D call. The CDR3 length is 15 residues. The germline CDR1 and CDR2 sequences are MDHEN and SYDVKM. With 2 bases removed from V and 2 bases from J, the gap between germline ends came to 12 bases. The CDR3 reads CASSLTPNRQETQYF. CDR3 sequence (DNA): TGTGCCAGCAGTTTAACGCCAAACCGGCAAGAGACCCAGTACTTC.

This clonotype was counted at least ten times. The V call is TRBV20-1, the J call TRBJ2-1; D ambiguous. The germline CDR1 and CDR2 sequences are DFQATT and SNEGSKA (reference sequence). The CDR3 covers 13 residues. Trimming left V 0 bases short and J 4 bases short, with 7 bases between. This CDR3 is CSARDPSYNEQFF. The CDR3 DNA reads TGCAGTGCTAGAGATCCGAGTTACAATGAGCAGTTCTTC.

In this sample, this clonotype turned up many times. The V and J genes are TRBV11-2 and TRBJ2-5, with D possibly called TRBD1 or TRBD2 (5 bases each). Looked up from germline, CDR1 is SGHAT and CDR2 is FQNNGV. CDR3 length: 14 amino acids. V lost 5 bases to trimming and J lost 1 base, with 11 bases between them. This chain's CDR3 is CASSARDAQETQYF. The CDR3 DNA is TGTGCCAGCAGCGCCCGGGACGCCCAAGAGACCCAGTACTTC.

The chain is built from TRBV11-2 and TRBJ2-5; D unresolved. The germline CDR1 and CDR2 sequences are SGHAT and FQNNGV. V shed 5 bases and J shed 4 bases, with 14 bases lying between them. The CDR3 spans 14 residues. CDR3 in amino acids: CASSDAGTAETQYF. Here the CDR3 DNA reads TGTGCCAGCAGCGATGCCGGAACAGCAGAGACCCAGTACTTC.

The rearrangement uses TRBV28 and TRBJ2-3; 8 positions match TRBD2. The CDR3 length is 17 residues. The V gene's germline CDR1 is MDHEN and CDR2 SYDVKM. The junction had 6 bases not matched to a gene; V was cut back by 1 base and J by 0 bases. The CDR3 reads CASSLLIAGGSTDTQYF. In nucleotides, the CDR3 is TGTGCCAGCAGTTTATTGATTGCGGGAGGAAGCACAGATACGCAGTATTTT.

The chain carries TRBV19 and TRBJ1-5, with D hard to call. Germline CDR1 is LNHDA and CDR2 is SQIVND (reference sequence). The CDR3 sequence is 14 residues long. The V and J ends lost 3 bases and 0 bases respectively, with 6 bases between them. The CDR3 reads CASSIRYSNQPQHF. As DNA, the CDR3 is TGTGCCAGTAGTATCCGTTATAGCAATCAGCCCCAGCATTTT. The whole variable domain, filled in from reference TRBV19 and TRBJ1-5, reads DGGITQSPKYLFRKEGQNVTLSCEQNLNHDAMYWYRQDPGQGLRLIYYSQIVNDFQKGDIAEGYSVSREKKESFPLTVTSAQKNPTAFYLCASSIRYSNQPQHFGDGTRLSIL.

This clonotype was counted at least ten times. V is TRBV7-8 and J is TRBJ1-5; no reliable D call. Trimming removed 6 bases from V and 6 bases from J, with 6 bases in between. CDR3 length: 11 amino acids. Per the germline V gene, CDR1 is SGHVS and CDR2 is FQNEAQ. The CDR3 loop reads CASSSLQPQHF. The CDR3 nucleotides are TGTGCCAGCAGTTCTCTTCAGCCCCAGCATTTT.

The sample holds a few counts of this clonotype. The chain carries TRBV9 and TRBJ2-3; D gene unclear. CDR1 and CDR2 (germline): SGDLS, YYNGEE. With 0 bases removed from V and 5 bases from J, the gap between germline ends came to 4 bases. This CDR3 spans 12 amino acids. The CDR3 loop is CASSVAGDTQYF. In nucleotides, the CDR3 is TGTGCCAGCAGCGTAGCGGGAGATACGCAGTATTTT. Complete variable domain (other parts from reference TRBV9 and TRBJ2-3): DSGVTQTPKHLITATGQRVTLRCSPRSGDLSVYWYQQSLDQGLQFLIQYYNGEERAKGNILERFSAQQFPDLHSELNLSSLELGDSALYFCASSVAGDTQYFGPGTRLTVL.

The rearrangement joins TRBV7-2 to TRBJ2-7; 10 positions match TRBD2. V dropped 5 bases and J dropped 1; count of bases not matched to a gene: 11. The V gene's germline CDR1 is SGHTA and CDR2 FQGNSA. This CDR3 is 17 amino acids long. CDR3 DNA sequence: TGTGCCAGCAGCCCCCCTGGCCTAGCGGGAGTGTCCTACGAGCAGTACTTC. Protein: CASSPPGLAGVSYEQYF.

The J gene is TRBJ2-7, the V gene TRBV7-9, with no clear D. The germline V gene encodes CDR1 SEHNR and CDR2 FQNEAQ (reference sequence). This CDR3 spans 14 amino acids. The V end lost 3 bases, the J end lost 2 bases, and 11 bases lay between the germline ends. CDR3 in amino acids: CASSLSDGAYEQYF. As DNA, the CDR3 is TGTGCCAGCAGCTTGTCCGACGGAGCCTACGAGCAGTACTTC.

This clonotype was found many times. The J gene is TRBJ1-1, the V gene TRBV13; tentative D call: TRBD1 (6 bases). Deletions cut 5 bases from V and 3 bases from J, with 10 bases between. CDR1 and CDR2 from the germline V gene are PRHDT and FYEKMQ (reference sequence). This CDR3 is built from 13 residues. The CDR3: CASSLRGYTEAFF. The CDR3 DNA sequence: TGTGCCAGCAGCCTGAGGGGGTACACTGAAGCTTTCTTT.

This clonotype has a count of ten or more. The chain recombines TRBV19 with TRBJ1-5; TRBD1 agrees at 8 bases. The CDR3 sequence is 16 residues long. V was clipped by 7 bases and J by 7 bases; unmatched bases: 15. Germline V gives CDR1 LNHDA, CDR2 SQIVND (reference sequence). The chain's CDR3 is CASTRQGQGRGQPQHF. Written as DNA, the CDR3 is TGTGCCAGTACCCGACAAGGACAGGGTAGAGGACAGCCCCAGCATTTT.

The V and J genes are TRBV6-5 and TRBJ2-3, with 9 positions matching TRBD2. From germline, CDR1 is MNHEY and CDR2 SVGAGI. This CDR3 comprises 14 residues. The ends lost 5 bases at V and 4 bases at J; junction bases unmatched: 4. For the CDR3, the DNA is TGTGCCAGCAGTCTAGCGGGAAGCGCAGATACGCAGTATTTT. Protein product: CASSLAGSADTQYF.

As regards this clonotype: Just one base apart from a much larger clone, this may be a read error. Here the CDR3 omits its conserved ending phenylalanine or tryptophan, so a read error is the likely source. This chain joins TRBV7-2 and TRBJ1-3; TRBD1 matches 9 bases. Germline values: CDR1 SGHTA, CDR2 FQGNSA. V dropped 5 bases and J dropped 8; count of bases not matched to a gene: 1. The CDR3 is 12 residues long. The CDR3 region is CASSRQGDTIYL. The DNA for the CDR3 is TGTGCCAGCAGCCGACAGGGGGACACCATATATTTA.